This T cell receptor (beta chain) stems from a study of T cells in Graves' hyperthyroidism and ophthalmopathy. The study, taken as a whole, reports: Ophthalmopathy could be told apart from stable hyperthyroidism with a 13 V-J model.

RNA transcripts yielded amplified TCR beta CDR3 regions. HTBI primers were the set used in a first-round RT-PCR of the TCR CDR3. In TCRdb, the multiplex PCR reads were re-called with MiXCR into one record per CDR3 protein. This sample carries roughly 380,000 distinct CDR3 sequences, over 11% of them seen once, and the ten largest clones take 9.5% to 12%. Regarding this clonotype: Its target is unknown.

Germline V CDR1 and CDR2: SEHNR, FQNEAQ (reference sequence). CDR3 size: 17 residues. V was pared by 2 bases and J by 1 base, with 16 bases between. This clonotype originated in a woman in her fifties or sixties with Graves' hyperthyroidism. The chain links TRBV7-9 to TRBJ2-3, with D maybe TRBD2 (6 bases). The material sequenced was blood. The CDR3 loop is CASSLYRGRRGTDTQYF. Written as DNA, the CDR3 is TGTGCCAGCAGCTTATATCGAGGGAGGCGGGGCACAGATACGCAGTATTTT.